The 30 T cell receptor beta chains in this list originate from one sample, sequenced in a study of T cell clonality in common variable immunodeficiency (dated by TCRdb to about 2015). Library prep was done by the immunoSEQ multiplex PCR assay. What TCRdb holds here is the immuneACCESS table cut down to in-frame rearrangements. Part of the clones is not present; checked against another copy, under half of the missing clones reflect an unresolved V gene, and the others are unexplained. The table shows about 60,000 clones here, with no singletons. The top ten clones comprise 1.7% of the sample. Sequences were obtained from peripheral blood mononuclear cells. Receptors originate from a person aged 18 to 70 in good health.

The table lists this clone with many counts. The read stops 3 residues short of the end of the CDR3; the missing end is completed from the germline J gene. The chain joins TRBV20-1 to TRBJ1-4, with 7 bases aligning to TRBD1. Germline CDR1 DFQATT, CDR2 SNEGSKA (reference sequence). The length of the CDR3 is 15 residues. Trimming took 3 bases from V and 5 from J; bases not matched to a gene: 9. Partial CDR3 DNA: TGCAGTGCTAGGAAGGTGGGACAGCCAAATGAAAAA. This encodes CSARKVGQPNEK. In full, the CDR3 is CSARKVGQPNEKLFF.

This clone was recorded many times. The CDR3 here is CASSFRATNEKLFF. The CDR3 DNA, read in part, is TGTGCCAGCAGTTTCAGGGCTACTAATGAAAAA. The V gene is TRBV12-3 or TRBV12-4, the J gene TRBJ1-4; maybe TRBD1 (5 bases). The read terminates 3 residues ahead of where the CDR3 ends, so the germline J gene completes it. Trimming pared 3 bases from V and 2 bases from J, leaving 7 bases between. The CDR3 sequence is 14 residues long.

This clone appeared many times. The sequenced fragment ends 3 residues before the CDR3 boundary, so the rest is inferred from the germline J gene. The chain is built from TRBV6-1 and TRBJ1-3; tentative D call: TRBD1 (6 bases). The CDR3 is made up of 14 amino acids. V dropped 2 bases and J dropped 4 bases, with 9 bases sitting between them. The germline gives CDR1 MNHNS, CDR2 SASEGT. The CDR3 loop reads CASSEYRVGNTIYF. The sequenced CDR3 bases are TGTGCCAGCAGTGAATACAGGGTGGGAAACACC.

This clone has at least ten counts. The observed sequence ends 3 residues before the CDR3 terminus, with the missing tail filled in from the germline J gene. The gene calls are TRBV20-1 and TRBJ2-3, with 8 bases fitting TRBD2. Germline V gene sequence: CDR1 DFQATT, CDR2 SNEGSKA (reference sequence). The CDR3 covers 14 residues. V trimming: 0 bases; J trimming: 6 bases; junction bases outside the gene matches: 5. CDR3 DNA, as far as it was read: TGCAGTGCTAGAGATGCGAGCGGGAGCGATACG. Translated: CSARDASGSDT. The entire CDR3 protein reads CSARDASGSDTQYF.

The sample holds a few counts of this clone. The read halts 3 residues ahead of the CDR3 end, with the missing end drawn from the germline J gene. The chain links TRBV11-2 to TRBJ2-1, with 9 nucleotides matching TRBD1. CDR3 length: 14 residues. Germline V gene sequence: CDR1 SGHAT, CDR2 FQNNGV. V trimming: 7 bases; J trimming: 6 bases; junction bases outside the gene matches: 7. Partial CDR3 DNA: TGTGCCAGCACCAGGACAGGGGTAATCAATGAG. This translates into CASTRTGVINE. From start to end, the CDR3 is CASTRTGVINEQFF.

This clone has a count of ten or more. Coverage ceases 3 residues before the CDR3 finishes, and the germline J gene fills in the end. This chain uses TRBV7-9 with TRBJ2-7; 7 bases are a match to TRBD2. This CDR3 contains 12 residues. Looked up from germline, CDR1 is SEHNR and CDR2 is FQNEAQ (reference sequence). V was pared by 5 bases and J by 5 bases, with 3 bases of the junction left unmatched. Partial CDR3 DNA: TGTGCCAGCAGCGGACTAGGCGACGAG. It encodes CASSGLGDE. From start to end, the CDR3 is CASSGLGDEQYF. The whole variable domain, filled in from reference TRBV7-9 and TRBJ2-7, reads DTGVSQNPRHKITKRGQNVTFRCDPISEHNRLYWYRQTLGQGPEFLTYFQNEAQLEKSRLLSDRFSAERPKGSFSTLEIQRTEQGDSAMYLCASSGLGDEQYFGPGTRLTVT.

Ten or more counts support this clone. The read ends 3 residues shy of where the CDR3 ends; the end is completed using the germline J gene. The chain uses TRBV20-1 and TRBJ2-1; D is possibly TRBD1 (5 bases). This CDR3 contains 15 residues. Trimming removed 1 base from V and 7 bases from J, with 17 bases in between. CDR1 is DFQATT, CDR2 SNEGSKA, per germline (reference sequence). The CDR3 sequence is CSARVLGRLTNEQFF. The CDR3 DNA, read in part, is TGCAGTGCTAGAGTTCTGGGGCGGCTAACGAATGAG.

This clone was recorded at least ten times. The read falls 3 residues short of the CDR3 end, and the missing part is taken from the germline J gene. The rearrangement joins TRBV30 to TRBJ1-5, with TRBD1 matching over 7 bases. The germline V gene has CDR1 GTSNPN and CDR2 SVGIG (reference sequence). J was trimmed by 4 bases and V by 2 bases; bases with no gene match: 2. There are 13 residues in the CDR3. The sequenced CDR3 bases are TGTGCCTGGAGTTCAGGGGGGAATCAGCCC. This sequence encodes CAWSSGGNQP. The CDR3 in its entirety is CAWSSGGNQPQHF.

This clone came up many times. Read sequence stops 3 residues before the CDR3 end, and the germline J gene provides the missing end. V is TRBV5-6 and J is TRBJ1-1; D is unresolved. Germline assignment: CDR1 SGHDT and CDR2 YYEEEE. Trimming took off 5 bases at V and 2 bases at J, with 16 bases between the two ends. The length of the CDR3 is 15 residues. The sequenced CDR3 bases are TGTGCCAGCAGTTATATACCTAGTGGAAACACTGAA. Its translation is CASSYIPSGNTE. The CDR3 reads in full as CASSYIPSGNTEAFF. The full variable domain, with the rest looked up from reference TRBV5-6 and TRBJ1-1, is DAGVTQSPTHLIKTRGQQVTLRCSPKSGHDTVSWYQQALGQGPQFIFQYYEEEERQRGNFPDRFSGHQFPNYSSELNVNALLLGDSALYLCASSYIPSGNTEAFFGQGTRLTVV.

This clone showed up just a few times. The sequenced part of the CDR3 DNA is TGTGCCAGCAGTTACTCGAGAGGGGGCCGGAACACCGGGGAG. Translating it yields CASSYSRGGRNTGE. The whole CDR3 is CASSYSRGGRNTGELFF. V usage is TRBV6-2 or TRBV6-3 and J usage is TRBJ2-2, with 7 bases lining up with TRBD1. The sequenced fragment ends 3 residues before the CDR3 boundary, so the rest is inferred from the germline J gene. The CDR3 is made up of 17 amino acids. Per the germline V gene, CDR1 is MNHEY and CDR2 is SVGEGT. The V segment lost 0 bases and the J segment 1 base; nucleotides outside the gene matches: 5.

This clone was seen at least ten times. From the germline J gene comes the end of the CDR3, since the read stops 3 residues before it. The rearrangement links TRBV30 to TRBJ1-1; TRBD1 matches at 11 bases. The CDR3 has 17 amino acids. Germline CDR1 and CDR2: GTSNPN and SVGIG (reference sequence). V lost 1 base and J lost 7; bases outside the gene matches: 14. The CDR3 loop reads CAWSGLGQGAQVSEAFF. The CDR3 bases that were read are TGTGCCTGGAGTGGATTAGGACAGGGGGCCCAGGTGAGTGAA.

In this sample, this clone turned up many times. CDR3 region: CASSGDRGTYEQYF. The covered CDR3 bases are TGTGCCAGCAGTGGAGACAGGGGGACCTACGAG. V usage is TRBV6-1 and J usage is TRBJ2-7; 9 nucleotides line up with TRBD1. The read is 3 residues too short to cover the CDR3 end, so that end is filled in from the germline J gene. Germline values: CDR1 MNHNS, CDR2 SASEGT. V was pared by 4 bases and J by 2 bases, with 3 bases of the junction left unmatched. This CDR3 spans 14 amino acids.

This clone was observed many times. The read is 3 residues too short to cover the CDR3 end, so that end is filled in from the germline J gene. This sequence joins TRBV9 and TRBJ1-6; no clear D gene. Germline V gene sequence: CDR1 SGDLS, CDR2 YYNGEE. The CDR3 extends over 15 amino acids. Trimming shortened V by 0 bases and J by 7 bases, and 11 bases separated the two germline ends. CDR3 in amino acids: CASSVDPGSNSPLHF. The CDR3 DNA, read in part, is TGTGCCAGCAGCGTAGATCCAGGATCCAATTCACCC.

This clone has a count of ten or more. The read comes to an end 3 residues before the CDR3 does, leaving the germline J gene to fill in the end. The chain employs TRBV19 and TRBJ1-2; 11 bases line up with TRBD1. Germline V lookup: CDR1 LNHDA, CDR2 SQIVND (reference sequence). This CDR3 contains 17 residues. Germline trimming cut 2 bases from V and 6 bases from J; bases unmatched to any gene: 11. The chain's CDR3 is CASSIYGLGTGGNGYTF. The part of the CDR3 DNA that was read is TGTGCCAGTAGTATATACGGGCTCGGGACAGGGGGAAATGGC.

This clone occurred many times. The CDR3 extends 3 residues past the end of the read, so its final part is completed from the germline J gene. V and J are TRBV2 and TRBJ1-1; D might be TRBD1 (6 bases). The germline V gene has CDR1 SNHLY and CDR2 FYNNEI. This CDR3 contains 14 residues. The V gene lost 6 bases and the J gene lost 0 bases, with 11 bases spanning the gap. CDR3 protein: CASRRGGLNTEAFF. Partial CDR3 DNA: TGTGCCAGCAGGAGGGGGGGCCTGAACACTGAA.

This clone showed up many times. The DNA ends 3 residues before the CDR3 does, and the rest of the CDR3 is filled in from the germline J gene. This sequence joins TRBV20-1 and TRBJ2-3; a weak D match, TRBD2 (6 bases). The CDR3 length is 12 residues. V shed 3 bases and J shed 2 bases, with 6 bases lying between them. The germline gives CDR1 DFQATT, CDR2 SNEGSKA (reference sequence). Incomplete CDR3 DNA: TGCAGTGCTAGGCGGGACACAGATACG. This gives the protein CSARRDTDT. The whole CDR3 protein is CSARRDTDTQYF.

For this clone: The read gets to within 3 residues of the CDR3 end, and the germline J gene fills in the rest. The rearrangement uses TRBV19 and TRBJ2-2; D is possibly TRBD1 (5 bases). Germline loops: CDR1 LNHDA, CDR2 SQIVND (reference sequence). The CDR3 sequence is 15 residues long. The CDR3 spells CASSIWVSGANVLFF. The DNA read from the CDR3 is TGTGCCAGTAGTATTTGGGTCTCTGGGGCCAACGTG.

Many counts were recorded for this clone. Read sequence stops 3 residues before the CDR3 end, and the germline J gene provides the missing end. This chain uses TRBV2 with TRBJ2-5; 9 bases line up with TRBD1. The CDR3 runs 15 residues. V shed 8 bases, J shed 4 bases, and the junction held 11 bases outside the gene matches. The germline gives CDR1 SNHLY, CDR2 FYNNEI. CDR3: CASGGGTGRGETQYF. The CDR3 bases that were read are TGTGCCAGCGGAGGGGGGACAGGGAGGGGAGAGACC.

Ten or more counts support this clone. The read is 3 residues too short to cover the CDR3 end, so that end is filled in from the germline J gene. The chain has TRBV20-1 and TRBJ1-2, with 12 bases matching TRBD1. Looked up from germline, CDR1 is DFQATT and CDR2 is SNEGSKA (reference sequence). The CDR3 loop spans 16 amino acids. The V gene end was trimmed by 3 bases and the J gene end by 5 bases; junction bases not matched to a gene: 10. The CDR3 is CSASAGQGAAGYGYTF. The DNA read from the CDR3 is TGCAGTGCTAGTGCGGGACAGGGGGCGGCGGGATATGGC.

This clone was found many times. The CDR3 extends 3 residues past the end of the read, so its final part is completed from the germline J gene. This chain uses TRBV19 with TRBJ1-2, with D perhaps TRBD1 (5 bases). This CDR3 region has 15 residues. V shed 3 bases and J shed 3 bases, with 14 bases lying between them. Per the germline V gene, CDR1 is LNHDA and CDR2 is SQIVND (reference sequence). CDR3 DNA (partial): TGTGCCAGTAGTATTTCCCACACAGGAGACTATGGC. Translated, it gives CASSISHTGDYG. The whole CDR3 is CASSISHTGDYGYTF.

A word on this clone: Read sequence stops 3 residues before the CDR3 end, and the germline J gene provides the missing end. The chain is built from TRBV7-2 and TRBJ1-5; tentatively, D is TRBD1 (6 bases). The CDR3 loop spans 15 amino acids. Germline V gives CDR1 SGHTA, CDR2 FQGNSA. Trimming left V 2 bases short and J 6 bases short, with 14 bases between. The sequenced CDR3 bases are TGTGCCAGCAGCTTACAGAGGGGGAGAGGTCAGCCC. It encodes CASSLQRGRGQP. The CDR3 in its entirety is CASSLQRGRGQPQHF.

This clone has ten or more counts. The missing CDR3 end, 3 residues past where the read stops, is filled in from the germline J gene. J is TRBJ2-2 and V is TRBV19; 11 bases map to TRBD2. The length of the CDR3 is 15 residues. With V trimmed by 1 base and J by 6 bases, 1 base remained unmatched. Germline V CDR1 and CDR2: LNHDA, SQIVND (reference sequence). Here the CDR3 reads CASSIGSGGAGELFF. CDR3 bases read: TGTGCCAGTAGTATAGGTAGCGGGGGGGCCGGGGAG.

There are many counts of this clone. The sequenced fragment ends 3 residues before the CDR3 boundary, so the rest is inferred from the germline J gene. The chain couples TRBV9 to TRBJ2-7; tentative D call: TRBD2 (6 bases). Germline loops: CDR1 SGDLS, CDR2 YYNGEE. The CDR3 length is 15 residues. V gave up 5 bases and J gave up 3 bases, with 18 bases separating them. The chain's CDR3 is CASSLTGTSFYEQYF. The DNA read from the CDR3 is TGTGCCAGCAGTTTAACCGGGACTTCTTTCTACGAG.

This clone was counted at least ten times. The sequence runs out 3 residues before the end of the CDR3; the remainder is reconstructed from the germline J gene. The chain is built from TRBV20-1 and TRBJ2-1; 10 bases fit TRBD2. The CDR3 spans 14 residues. Looked up from germline, CDR1 is DFQATT and CDR2 is SNEGSKA (reference sequence). V trimming: 5 bases; J trimming: 8 bases; junction bases outside the gene matches: 9. CDR3 bases read: TGCAGTGCTGTGACTAGCGGGCGTTTCGATGAG. This gives the protein CSAVTSGRFDE. The complete CDR3 sequence is CSAVTSGRFDEQFF.

This clone has a count of ten or more. The observed sequence ends 3 residues before the CDR3 terminus, with the missing tail filled in from the germline J gene. This chain uses TRBV5-4 with TRBJ2-2; TRBD2 aligns across 16 bases. With V trimmed by 4 bases and J by 7 bases, 4 bases remained unmatched. Germline assignment: CDR1 SGHNT and CDR2 YYREEE (reference sequence). This CDR3 contains 16 residues. CDR3: CASSAGTSGRGGELFF. CDR3 bases read: TGTGCCAGCAGCGCTGGGACTAGCGGGAGGGGCGGGGAG.

This clone has ten or more counts. Read coverage stops 3 residues before the CDR3 terminus; the germline J gene supplies the remainder. The chain carries TRBV6-2 or TRBV6-3 and TRBJ2-3, with 7 bases identical to TRBD2. The CDR3 extends over 15 amino acids. Germline assignment: CDR1 MNHEY and CDR2 SVGEGT. V was clipped by 0 bases and J by 2 bases; unmatched bases: 2. The CDR3 spells CASSYSTSPTDTQYF. CDR3 DNA, as far as it was read: TGTGCCAGCAGTTACTCGACTAGCCCCACAGATACG.

This clone was detected ten times or more. The CDR3 end lies 3 residues beyond the end of the read and is filled in from the germline J gene. The chain combines TRBV20-1 with TRBJ1-3, with D tentatively TRBD1 (5 bases). Trimming removed 2 bases at V and 3 bases at J, with 14 bases between. Germline V gene sequence: CDR1 DFQATT, CDR2 SNEGSKA (reference sequence). The CDR3 is made up of 15 amino acids. The covered CDR3 bases are TGCAGTGCTAGATCTCGCCAGGGCTTTGGAAACACC. Amino acid sequence: CSARSRQGFGNT. The whole CDR3 reads CSARSRQGFGNTIYF.

This clone was observed many times. The CDR3 bases that were read are TGTGCCTGGACAGGGGACTCTGGAAACACC. This gives the protein CAWTGDSGNT. The complete CDR3 protein is CAWTGDSGNTIYF. The chain recombines TRBV30 with TRBJ1-3; possibly TRBD1 for D (6 bases). The read falls 3 residues short of the CDR3 end, and the missing part is taken from the germline J gene. The CDR3 runs 13 residues. The germline V gene has CDR1 GTSNPN and CDR2 SVGIG (reference sequence). V was clipped by 4 bases and J by 0 bases, with 7 bases between them.

Turning to this clone: The read halts 3 residues ahead of the CDR3 end, with the missing end drawn from the germline J gene. The genes are TRBV7-9 and TRBJ2-5, with a possible D match to TRBD1 (6 bases). This CDR3 comprises 14 residues. V was shortened by 4 bases and J by 7 bases, with 16 bases between the two germline ends. The V gene's germline CDR1 is SEHNR and CDR2 FQNEAQ (reference sequence). The sequenced CDR3 bases are TGTGCCAGCAGCTCCCGGGACACTCCATGGACC. Its translation: CASSSRDTPWT. The whole CDR3 protein reads CASSSRDTPWTQYF.

The sample holds many counts of this clone. Read data end 3 residues before the CDR3 end; the end is taken from the germline J gene. This rearrangement joins TRBV4-2 to TRBJ2-3; TRBD2 aligns across 11 bases. CDR1 is LGHNA and CDR2 is YNFKEQ in the germline V gene. The CDR3 totals 17 residues. Trimming took 3 bases from V and 0 from J; bases not matched to a gene: 5. The CDR3 bases that were read are TGTGCCAGCAGCCAGTCAACTAGCGGGGGCAGCACAGATACG. Amino acid sequence: CASSQSTSGGSTDT. The entire CDR3 sequence reads CASSQSTSGGSTDTQYF.